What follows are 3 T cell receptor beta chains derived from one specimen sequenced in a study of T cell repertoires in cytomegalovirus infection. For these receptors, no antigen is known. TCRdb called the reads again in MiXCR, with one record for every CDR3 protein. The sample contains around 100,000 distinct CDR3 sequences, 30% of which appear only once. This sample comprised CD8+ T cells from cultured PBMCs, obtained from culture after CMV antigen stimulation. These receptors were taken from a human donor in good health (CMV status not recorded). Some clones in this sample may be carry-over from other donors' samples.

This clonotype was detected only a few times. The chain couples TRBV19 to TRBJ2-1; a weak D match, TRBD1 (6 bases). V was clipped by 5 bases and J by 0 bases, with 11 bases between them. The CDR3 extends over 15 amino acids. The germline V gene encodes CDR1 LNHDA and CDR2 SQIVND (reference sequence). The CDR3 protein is CASSLTGSSYNEQFF. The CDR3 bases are TGTGCCAGTAGTCTCACAGGGAGCTCCTACAATGAGCAGTTCTTC.

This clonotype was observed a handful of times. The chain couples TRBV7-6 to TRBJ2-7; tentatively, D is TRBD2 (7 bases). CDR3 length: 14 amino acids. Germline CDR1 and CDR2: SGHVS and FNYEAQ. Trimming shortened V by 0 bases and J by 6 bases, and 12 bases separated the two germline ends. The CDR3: CASSLAGGPGEQYF. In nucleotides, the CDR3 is TGTGCCAGCAGCTTAGCGGGGGGGCCAGGCGAGCAGTACTTC.

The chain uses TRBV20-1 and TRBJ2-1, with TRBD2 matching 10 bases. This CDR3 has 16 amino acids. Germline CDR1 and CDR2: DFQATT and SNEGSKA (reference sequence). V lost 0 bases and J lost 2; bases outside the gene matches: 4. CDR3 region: CSARDQAGGPYNEQFF. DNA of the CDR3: TGCAGTGCTAGAGATCAAGCGGGGGGGCCCTACAATGAGCAGTTCTTC.